This T cell receptor (beta chain) was sequenced during a study of CD8+CD57+ T cells in acquired aplastic anemia. This CDR3 is 14 amino acids long. The germline gives CDR1 SGDLS, CDR2 YYNGEE. V lost 7 bases and J 2 bases, leaving 14 bases between the germline ends. In its sample, this clonotype was seen a few times. All patients picked for sequencing had shown, by flow cytometry, an expansion of CD8+CD57+ cells. For CDR3 and TCR beta VDJ profiling, genomic DNA was the template used. TCRdb passed the reads through MiXCR, listing each CDR3 protein once. The sample has about 470,000 distinct CDR3 sequences, around a third seen once.

This chain uses TRBV9 with TRBJ2-3; D is possibly TRBD2 (6 bases). This clonotype was obtained from a human donor with aplastic anemia. Input material: sorted CD4+, CD8+, or CD8+CD57+ T cells (not recorded which) from PBMCs. The CDR3 reads CASGAGPNTDTQYF. The CDR3 DNA sequence: TGTGCCAGCGGGGCGGGGCCAAACACAGATACGCAGTATTTT.